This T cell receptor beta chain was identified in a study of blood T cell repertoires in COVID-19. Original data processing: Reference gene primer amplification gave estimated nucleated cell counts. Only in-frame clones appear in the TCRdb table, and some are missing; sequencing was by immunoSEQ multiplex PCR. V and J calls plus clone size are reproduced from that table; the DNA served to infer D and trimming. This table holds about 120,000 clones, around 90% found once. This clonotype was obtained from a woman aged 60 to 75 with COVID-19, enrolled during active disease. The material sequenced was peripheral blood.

The CDR3 is CASTQGSGQGAGEQYF. Written as DNA, the CDR3 is TGTGCCAGCACCCAGGGGTCGGGACAGGGGGCTGGGGAGCAGTACTTC. This chain joins TRBV7-2 and TRBJ2-7, with TRBD1 matching over 12 bases. Trimming removed 7 bases from V and 7 bases from J; junction bases left unmatched: 14. The germline V gene encodes CDR1 SGHTA and CDR2 FQGNSA. The CDR3 has 16 amino acids.